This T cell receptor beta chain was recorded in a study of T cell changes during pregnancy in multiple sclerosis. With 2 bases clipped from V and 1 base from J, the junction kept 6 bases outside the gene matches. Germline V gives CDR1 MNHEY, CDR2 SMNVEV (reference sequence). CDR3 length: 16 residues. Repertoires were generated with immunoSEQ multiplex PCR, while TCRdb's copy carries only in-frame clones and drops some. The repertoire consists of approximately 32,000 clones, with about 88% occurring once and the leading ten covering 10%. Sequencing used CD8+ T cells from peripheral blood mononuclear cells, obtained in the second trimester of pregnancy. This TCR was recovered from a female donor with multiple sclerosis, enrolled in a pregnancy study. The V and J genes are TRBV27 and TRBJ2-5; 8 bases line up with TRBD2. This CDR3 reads CASSLLREGPQETQYF. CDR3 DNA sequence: TGTGCCAGCAGTTTACTACGGGAGGGCCCCCAAGAGACCCAGTACTTC.